Below, one TCR beta chain is given with its context. The sample is drawn from a study of blood T cell repertoires in COVID-19. Study as a whole: Sources were T cells, B-cell-depleted T cells, or PBMCs; the material itself was cDNA or gDNA.

How the authors handled the data: Scientists estimated how many nucleated cells there were by amplifying reference gene primers. Profiling relied on immunoSEQ multiplex PCR, and the TCRdb table lists in-frame clones only, not all of them. V and J calls and clone size are as listed in that table; D and trimming were resolved from the DNA. The sample contains 150,000 to 200,000 clones, about three quarters of which appear only once. V was clipped by 6 bases and J by 0 bases; unmatched bases: 7. Germline values: CDR1 LGHNT, CDR2 FRNRAP. The CDR3 covers 16 residues. Seattle cases were enrolled at active infection and followed longitudinally.

This clonotype was obtained from a woman older than 75 with COVID-19, enrolled during active disease. Sequencing was done on a sample of peripheral blood. The rearrangement joins TRBV12-5 to TRBJ2-1, with 8 nucleotides matching TRBD2. The CDR3 region is CASGTGGVSSYNEQFF. The CDR3 nucleotides are TGTGCTAGTGGAACCGGGGGGGTCAGCTCCTACAATGAGCAGTTCTTC.